What follows are 14 T cell receptor beta chains derived from one specimen sequenced in a study of T cell responses to AZD1222 COVID-19 vaccine. Assay used: immunoSEQ multiplex PCR; TCRdb lists only in-frame clones, some missing. The repertoire holds 110,000 or so clones, with around 87% as singletons. The source was peripheral blood, collected on day 0 of AZD1222 vaccination. Source of these receptors: an adult in good health.

The chain combines TRBV11-2 with TRBJ2-2, with D unclear. The V end was cut by 3 bases, the J end by 1 base, with 6 bases between. In germline, CDR1 is SGHAT, CDR2 FQNNGV. This CDR3 spans 14 amino acids. The CDR3 reads CASSFERNTGELFF. Written as DNA, the CDR3 is TGTGCCAGCAGCTTTGAACGGAACACCGGGGAGCTGTTTTTT.

The chain recombines TRBV2 with TRBJ2-1; TRBD2 agrees at 10 bases. CDR1 and CDR2 (germline): SNHLY, FYNNEI. The CDR3 contains 16 residues. Germline trimming cut 2 bases from V and 3 bases from J; bases unmatched to any gene: 4. In DNA, the CDR3 is TGTGCCAGCAGTGAACAAGCGGGAGGGTTCTACAATGAGCAGTTCTTC. Amino acids: CASSEQAGGFYNEQFF.

The chain carries TRBV30 and TRBJ1-2, with a possible D match to TRBD1 (5 bases). The CDR3 has 11 amino acids. Per germline, CDR1 GTSNPN and CDR2 SVGIG (reference sequence). V shed 8 bases and J shed 3 bases, with 10 bases lying between them. The CDR3 here is CAQTADYGYTF. The CDR3, as DNA: TGTGCCCAGACAGCCGACTATGGCTACACCTTC. The entire variable domain, with the rest obtained from reference TRBV30 and TRBJ1-2, is as follows: SQTIHQWPATLVQPVGSPLSLECTVEGTSNPNLYWYRQAAGRGLQLLFYSVGIGQISSEVPQNLSASRPQDRQFILSSKKLLLSDSGFYLCAQTADYGYTFGSGTRLTVV.

The chain has TRBV27 and TRBJ1-4; the match to TRBD1 covers 8 bases. V shed 4 bases and J 0 bases; nucleotides not matched to a gene: 13. CDR3 size: 19 residues. Looked up from germline, CDR1 is MNHEY and CDR2 is SMNVEV (reference sequence). Here the CDR3 DNA reads TGTGCCAGCAGTTCCTACAGGGGGGGAGACACCACAACTAATGAAAAACTGTTTTTT. This gives the protein CASSSYRGGDTTTNEKLFF.

The CDR3 loop is CASSLMGQSIYEQYF. CDR3 nucleotides: TGTGCCAGCAGCTTAATGGGACAAAGTATATACGAGCAGTACTTC. The chain couples TRBV7-2 to TRBJ2-7; D might be TRBD1 (6 bases). Germline V gives CDR1 SGHTA, CDR2 FQGNSA. This CDR3 is 15 amino acids long. V lost 2 bases and J lost 4, with 15 bases in between. The variable domain in full, completed from reference TRBV7-2 and TRBJ2-7, reads GAGVSQSPSNKVTEKGKDVELRCDPISGHTALYWYRQSLGQGLEFLIYFQGNSAPDKSGLPSDRFSAERTGGSVSTLTIQRTQQEDSAVYLCASSLMGQSIYEQYFGPGTRLTVT.

This chain joins TRBV6-2 or TRBV6-3 and TRBJ1-2, with D perhaps matching TRBD1 (6 bases). V gave up 2 bases and J gave up 4 bases, with 8 bases separating them. This CDR3 is 13 amino acids long. CDR1 is MNHEY and CDR2 is SVGEGT in the germline V gene. The CDR3 sequence is CASSYARGYGYTF. CDR3 nucleotide sequence: TGTGCCAGCAGTTACGCCAGGGGCTATGGCTACACCTTC.

V is TRBV4-3 and J is TRBJ1-1; 7 nucleotides align to TRBD1. J was trimmed by 5 bases and V by 11 bases; bases with no gene match: 8. Germline CDR1 is LGHNA and CDR2 is YSLEER. The CDR3 sequence is 12 residues long. CDR3 region: CAGNRGGTEAFF. In nucleotides, the CDR3 is TGCGCCGGGAACAGGGGAGGGACTGAAGCTTTCTTT.

CDR3 DNA: TGTGCCACCTCTGAGGACATCTCTGGAAACACCATATATTTT. It translates to CATSEDISGNTIYF. The genes are TRBV2 and TRBJ1-3, with D possibly TRBD1 on 5 matching bases. The V end lost 10 bases, the J end lost 0 bases, and 13 bases lay between the germline ends. CDR1 is SNHLY and CDR2 is FYNNEI in the germline V gene. The CDR3 has 14 amino acids.

This clone was counted a single time. The rearrangement links TRBV5-4 to TRBJ2-6; TRBD2 matches 13 bases. J lost 4 bases, V lost 4 bases, and 8 bases had no gene match. The CDR3 runs 18 residues. Germline V gene sequence: CDR1 SGHNT, CDR2 YYREEE (reference sequence). CDR3 in DNA: TGTGCCAGCAGCAAGGGACTAGCGGGAATTGGGGGGGCCAACGTCCTGACTTTC. Encoded protein: CASSKGLAGIGGANVLTF.

This rearrangement joins TRBV19 to TRBJ2-7, with TRBD1 matching over 7 bases. The CDR3 loop spans 13 amino acids. Germline values: CDR1 LNHDA, CDR2 SQIVND (reference sequence). V lost 5 bases to trimming and J lost 9 bases; unmatched junction nucleotides: 10. The CDR3 DNA sequence: TGTGCCAGTAGTGAGAAACAAGGGGGCGGGCAGTACTTC. Translating it yields CASSEKQGGGQYF.

The chain is built from TRBV7-6 and TRBJ2-7; weak D call: TRBD1 (5 bases). Germline V gene sequence: CDR1 SGHVS, CDR2 FNYEAQ. This CDR3 has 13 residues. Trimming stripped 2 bases from V and 1 base from J, with 6 bases between. This CDR3 is CASSLSGSYEQYF. CDR3 nucleotide sequence: TGTGCCAGCAGCTTATCAGGGTCCTACGAGCAGTACTTC.

The rearrangement joins TRBV7-9 to TRBJ1-5, with 7 bases fitting TRBD1. The ends lost 1 base at V and 0 bases at J; junction bases unmatched: 0. The CDR3 is 15 amino acids. Germline V gives CDR1 SEHNR, CDR2 FQNEAQ (reference sequence). CDR3 sequence (DNA): TGTGCCAGCAGCTTAGAGGGGGCTAGCAATCAGCCCCAGCATTTT. This sequence encodes CASSLEGASNQPQHF.

V usage is TRBV28 and J usage is TRBJ2-3; D is possibly TRBD2 (7 bases). V lost 6 bases and J lost 1, with 17 bases in between. The CDR3 spans 16 residues. Germline values: CDR1 MDHEN, CDR2 SYDVKM. This CDR3 is CASSPTRGGGTDTQYF. CDR3 in DNA: TGTGCCAGCAGCCCAACACGAGGGGGGGGCACAGATACGCAGTATTTT.

This clone was seen just once. The gene calls are TRBV24-1 and TRBJ1-3, with unresolved D. The V gene's germline CDR1 is KGHDR and CDR2 SFDVKD. The V and J ends lost 9 bases and 0 bases respectively, with 11 bases between them. The CDR3 covers 14 residues. The CDR3 is CATQGSGSGNTIYF. CDR3 sequence (DNA): TGTGCCACCCAAGGATCTGGCTCTGGAAACACCATATATTTT.